Listed below are T cell receptor beta chains from one sample, sequenced in a study of blood T cell repertoires in COVID-19. Libraries were prepared by immunoSEQ multiplex PCR; TCRdb keeps only in-frame clonotypes and omits some of them. The table has roughly 80,000 clones, roughly 80% seen once. The sequencing input was peripheral blood. All receptors come from a woman aged 55 to 70 with acute or convalescent COVID-19. The conserved cysteine and the conserved F or W are not part of the CDR3 here.

CDR3 protein: AWGGRVRMEY; V gene: TRBV30
CDR3 protein: ASSYPGYRGTEAF; V gene: TRBV6-6
CDR3 protein: ASSQPTGGTEAF; V gene: TRBV4-1
CDR3 protein: ASSLTGDINTGELF; V gene: TRBV5-1
CDR3 protein: ASSEGTLNTEAF; V gene: TRBV2
CDR3 protein: ASSRAGLAF; V gene: TRBV7-8
CDR3 protein: ASSLGGKGVRDTEAF; V gene: TRBV7-2
CDR3 protein: ASRTSPGTEAF; V gene: TRBV6-5
CDR3 protein: ASSHLLAESTDTQY; V gene: TRBV3-1/TRBV3-2
CDR3 protein: ASSLSTGLTEAF; V gene: TRBV5-1
CDR3 protein: ASRGSGGLNDEQY; V gene: TRBV10-2
CDR3 protein: ATSGTSGVTDTQY; V gene: TRBV24-1
CDR3 protein: ASSLGGGAHNTEAF; V gene: TRBV7-9
CDR3 protein: SADRTLRGYT; V gene: TRBV29-1
CDR3 protein: ASTRGYEQY; V gene: TRBV28
CDR3 protein: ASSTGDPYQPQH; V gene: TRBV5-1
CDR3 protein: ASNIQGQGSSPLH; V gene: TRBV6-6
CDR3 protein: ASSLEGGGVLETQY; V gene: TRBV7-2
CDR3 protein: ASQWGGMNTEAF; V gene: TRBV6-6
CDR3 protein: ASSALQGSNTEAF; V gene: TRBV9
CDR3 protein: AILDFQETQY; V gene: TRBV7-9
CDR3 protein: ASRDLTGGNTGELF; V gene: TRBV4-3
CDR3 protein: ASSQQGAGTEAF; V gene: TRBV9
CDR3 protein: ASSSRTSGVSYEQY; V gene: TRBV7-2